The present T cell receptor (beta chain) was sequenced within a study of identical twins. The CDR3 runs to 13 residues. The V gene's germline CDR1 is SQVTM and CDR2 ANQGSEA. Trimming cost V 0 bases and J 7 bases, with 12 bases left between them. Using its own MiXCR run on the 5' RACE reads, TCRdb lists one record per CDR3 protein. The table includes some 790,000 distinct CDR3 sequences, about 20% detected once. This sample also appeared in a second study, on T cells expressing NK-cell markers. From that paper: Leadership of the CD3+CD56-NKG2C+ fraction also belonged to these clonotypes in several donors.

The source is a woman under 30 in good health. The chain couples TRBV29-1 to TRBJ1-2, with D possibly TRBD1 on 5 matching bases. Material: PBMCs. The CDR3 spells CSVEDREAGGYTF. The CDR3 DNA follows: TGCAGCGTTGAAGACAGGGAGGCAGGTGGCTACACCTTC. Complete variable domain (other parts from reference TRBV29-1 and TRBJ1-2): SAVISQKPSRDICQRGTSLTIQCQVDSQVTMMFWYRQQPGQSLTLIATANQGSEATYESGFVIDKFPISRPNLTFSTLTVSNMSPEDSSIYLCSVEDREAGGYTFGSGTRLTVV.